These T cell receptor beta chains were read from a single sample in a study of blood T cell repertoires in COVID-19. Here immunoSEQ multiplex PCR was the method, and the copy in TCRdb shows in-frame clones only, minus some. The sample holds about 150,000 clones, roughly 89% seen once. The sequenced material came from peripheral blood. The source is a man aged 45-65 years with acute or convalescent COVID-19. Each CDR3 is given with its conserved first and last residue. A D gene is named only where the DNA matches it firmly. Rows give clone size only sometimes, using once, few, many, or a class for an expanded clone.

V	J	size	D	DNA	CDR3
TRBV11-3	TRBJ2-3	NA	NA	TGTGCCAGCAGTCCGGGACTTGCCGACACAGATACGCAGTATTTT	CASSPGLADTDTQYF
TRBV27	TRBJ1-3	NA	NA	TGTGCCAGCAGTCCCGTCTTGGGGCATGGAAACACCATATATTTT	CASSPVLGHGNTIYF
TRBV5-4	TRBJ1-5	NA	NA	TGTGCCAGCGAGTTGGAGGGGAGCAATCAGCCCCAGCATTTT	CASELEGSNQPQHF
TRBV9	TRBJ1-4	NA	NA	TGTGCCAGCAGCGCCGGGAGAGAAACAACTAATGAAAAACTGTTTTTT	CASSAGRETTNEKLFF
TRBV3-1/TRBV3-2	TRBJ1-1	NA	TRBD1	TGTGCCAGCAGCCCGGGACAGGGGCACACTGAAGCTTTCTTT	CASSPGQGHTEAFF
TRBV5-4	TRBJ2-5	NA	NA	TGTGCCAGCAGCTTGAATCACCGTGGGCAGAGAGAGACCCAGTACTTC	CASSLNHRGQRETQYF
TRBV7-2	TRBJ1-4	NA	TRBD1	TGTGCCAGCAGGGACACAGGGGGCGGAAAACTGTTTTTT	CASRDTGGGKLFF
TRBV7-2	TRBJ1-5	NA	NA	TGTGCCAGCAGCTTGGGAGGCGGTCTAGGCAATCAGCCCCAGCATTTT	CASSLGGGLGNQPQHF
TRBV2	TRBJ1-6	NA	TRBD1	TGTGCCAGCAGTCAACAGGGGGTCGCTCCTTATAATTCACCCCTCCACTTT	CASSQQGVAPYNSPLHF
TRBV19	TRBJ1-2	NA	NA	TGTGCCAGTAGTATTGCCAATGGGAGGGGTCAAGGCTACACCTTC	CASSIANGRGQGYTF
TRBV3-1/TRBV3-2	TRBJ2-7	once	NA	TGTGCCAGCAGCCCAACCTTAGGAGGGGCGCGGGAGCAGTACTTC	CASSPTLGGAREQYF
TRBV6-5	TRBJ2-5	NA	NA	TGTGCCAGCAGAGGATTACGGGTCCAAGAGACCCAGTACTTC	CASRGLRVQETQYF
TRBV18	TRBJ2-5	NA	TRBD1	TGTGCCAGCTCACCATCGACAGGGGCAGAGACCCAGTACTTC	CASSPSTGAETQYF